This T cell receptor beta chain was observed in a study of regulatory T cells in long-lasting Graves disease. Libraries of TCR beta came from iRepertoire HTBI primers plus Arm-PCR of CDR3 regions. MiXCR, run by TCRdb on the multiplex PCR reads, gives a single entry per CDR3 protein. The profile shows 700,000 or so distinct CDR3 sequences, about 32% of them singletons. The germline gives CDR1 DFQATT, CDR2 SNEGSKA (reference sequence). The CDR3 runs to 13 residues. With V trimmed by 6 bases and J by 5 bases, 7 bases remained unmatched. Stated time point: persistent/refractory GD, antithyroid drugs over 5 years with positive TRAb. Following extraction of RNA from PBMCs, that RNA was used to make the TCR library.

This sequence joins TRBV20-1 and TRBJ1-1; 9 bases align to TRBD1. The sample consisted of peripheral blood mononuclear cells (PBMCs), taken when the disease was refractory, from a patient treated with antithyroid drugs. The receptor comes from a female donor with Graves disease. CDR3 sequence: CSAPGQGRTEAFF. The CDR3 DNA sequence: TGCAGTGCGCCCGGACAGGGGAGGACTGAAGCTTTCTTT.